This T cell receptor beta chain was sequenced for a study of cytomegalovirus exposure and HLA in healthy donors. This clone appeared a few times. What it recognizes is unknown. Trimming removed 7 bases from V and 6 bases from J; junction bases left unmatched: 7. Germline V gene sequence: CDR1 MGHDK, CDR2 SYGVNS. The CDR3 consists of 14 residues. PCR employed 60 Vbeta and 13 Jbeta primers. In the authors' methods: Later, roughly 86 million unique TCR beta chains were counted in an analysis, and about 10 million of them were shared. Sequenced by immunoSEQ multiplex PCR; TCRdb stores in-frame clones only, minus some. V, J and clone size are those of that table, while D and trimming were read from the DNA. This sample carries under 50,000 clones, approximately 86% of them seen once, and the ten largest clones take more than 7.5%. Overall study results and limits: In vitro checks showed that a few CMV-associated chains really do target CMV antigens. TCR beta chain V- and J-gene trimming was linked, in a later analysis, to a missense variant in DCLRE1C.

The sample taken for sequencing was PBMCs. The TCR was taken from a middle-aged woman in good health and CMV-seropositive. This chain links TRBV25-1 with TRBJ2-1; 9 positions agree with TRBD2. The CDR3 DNA sequence: TGTGCCAGCACGTCGACTAGCGGCTTCAATGAGCAGTTCTTC. Its protein is CASTSTSGFNEQFF.